This T cell receptor (beta chain) is drawn from a study of blood T cell repertoires in COVID-19 (dated by TCRdb to the early 2020s). With respect to the entire study: The collaborator samples originated in the United States, Italy and Spain and spanned the acute and convalescent phases of COVID-19. The material from the prospective study consisted of cDNA or gDNA derived from T cells, B-cell-depleted T cells, or PBMCs. The dataset comprised deeply sampled blood TCRbeta repertoires from subjects exposed to, actively infected with, or recovered from COVID-19. The repertoires were made available in a free public database intended to serve as a resource for research on the immune response to SARS-CoV-2. Samples came from the ongoing ImmuneRACE study (first 160 participants) plus 1,254 subjects from 6 global collaborators. Nearly every sample came with metadata listing a de-identified subject ID, COVID-19 status, age in years and sex. Where HLA class I and class II types were available, the types were taken from metadata supplied by the sample provider, not from assay-based typing.

Study-wide conclusions, independent of this receptor: How much clinical and demographic metadata was included differed by source and by participant, and the metadata was provided uncurated.

TCRbeta CDR3 regions were amplified from genomic DNA by means of the immunoSEQ Assay, a bias-controlled multiplex PCR. The paper's processing steps were these. The number of nucleated cells in each sample was estimated from the amplification of reference gene primers within the assay. Sequence reads were collapsed and filtered to measure the absolute abundance of every unique TCRbeta CDR3 rearrangement. Productive Simpson clonality was computed per sample as the square root of Simpson's diversity index over productive rearrangements. In TCRdb, the immuneACCESS table is reduced to in-frame sequences with V and J assigned. These tables do not hold every clone; where another copy was compared, an unresolved V gene accounts for under half, and the others remain unexplained. The V and J calls and clone size are taken from that table; D and trimming were inferred from the DNA. Present in this sample are approximately 200,000 clones, approximately 80% of which were seen just once. The ten most abundant clones make up more than 9% of the sample.

A word on this clone: Its binding antigen is unknown. Base qualities were left out, and no much larger clone turns up one base away.

Whole blood was collected in K2EDTA tubes by collaborating institutions according to the institutions' own protocols. For TCRbeta analysis, collaborator samples were shipped as frozen whole blood, as isolated PBMCs, or as DNA extracted from either sample type. CDR1 SGHAT and CDR2 FQNNGV were looked up in the germline V gene. The CDR3 contains 14 residues, cysteine and phenylalanine counted. The DNA shown is the 42-base CDR3, in frame from base 1. V gives up 1 base and J gives up 7 bases, and the segment between their germline ends measures 11 bases. The specimen sequenced was peripheral blood. This receptor was obtained from a woman of 80 years or more with acute or convalescent COVID-19. The rearrangement combines TRBV11-2 with TRBJ2-1; a tentative D call is TRBD2 (5 bases match). The CDR3 is CASSLAGIANEQFF. The DNA sequence is TGTGCCAGCAGCTTAGCCGGGATTGCGAATGAGCAGTTCTTC.